This TCR beta chain was captured by sequencing in a study of CD8 T cells in ankylosing spondylitis. Overall study results and limits: Significant enrichment of disease-linked clones was reportedly seen in matched ankylosing spondylitis synovial fluid.

TCRdb itself ran the 5' RACE reads through MiXCR, one entry per CDR3 protein. The table includes some 150,000 distinct CDR3 sequences, 40% to 50% detected once. The germline V gene has CDR1 DFQATT and CDR2 SNEGSKA (reference sequence). V was pared by 0 bases and J by 3 bases, with 20 bases between. The CDR3 runs to 17 residues. A word on this clonotype: The target antigen is unknown.

This clonotype was sampled from a male donor with ankylosing spondylitis. The gene calls are TRBV20-1 and TRBJ1-2, with a tentative D call TRBD1 (5 bases). Sequencing used synovial fluid, either unsorted or a sorted T cell fraction (not recorded which). The CDR3 DNA follows: TGCAGTGCTAGAGATCGAAGTATGCGGGGCCGTTACTATGGCTACACCTTC. This sequence encodes CSARDRSMRGRYYGYTF.